The clone carrying this T cell receptor beta chain came up a few times. Antigen: not known. This record belongs to a study of identical twins. The study, taken as a whole, reports: Invariant cells of the MAIT and iNKT types might have partly distorted the zero-insertion analyses.

The authors used template switching to add a universal primer site and gave cDNA unique molecular identifiers. Using its own MiXCR run on the 5' RACE reads, TCRdb lists one record per CDR3 protein. The table records roughly 750,000 distinct CDR3 sequences, about 20% of them present only once. This sample was shared with a second study, whose subject was T cells expressing NK-cell markers. That report adds: It was from sorted CD3+CD56+NKG2C+, CD3+CD56+NKG2C- and CD3+CD56-NKG2C+ T cells that TCR beta repertoires came. One of eight sequenced donors was HCMV-seronegative; the other seven were seropositive.

Sequencing was carried out using PBMCs. The origin of this receptor is a woman between 18 and 29 years old in good health.

The CDR3 is CASTQSGGKYEQYF. The CDR3 DNA reads as TGTGCCAGCACCCAGTCAGGGGGCAAGTACGAGCAGTACTTC. The rearrangement uses TRBV12-3 or TRBV12-4 and TRBJ2-7; 8 bases line up with TRBD1. The CDR3 is made up of 14 amino acids. V shed 7 bases and J 4 bases; nucleotides not matched to a gene: 9.